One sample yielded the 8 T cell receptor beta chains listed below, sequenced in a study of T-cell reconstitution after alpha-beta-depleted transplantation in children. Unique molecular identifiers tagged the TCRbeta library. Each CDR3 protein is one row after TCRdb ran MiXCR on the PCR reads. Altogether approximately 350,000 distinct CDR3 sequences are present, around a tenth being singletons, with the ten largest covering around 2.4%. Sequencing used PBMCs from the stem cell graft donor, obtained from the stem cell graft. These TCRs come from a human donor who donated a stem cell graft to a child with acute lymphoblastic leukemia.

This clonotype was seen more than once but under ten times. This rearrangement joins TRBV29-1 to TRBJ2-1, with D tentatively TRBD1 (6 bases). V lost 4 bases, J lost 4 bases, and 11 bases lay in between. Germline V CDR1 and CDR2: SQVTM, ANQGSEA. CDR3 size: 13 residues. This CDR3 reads CSVGNRVYNEQFF. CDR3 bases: TGCAGCGTTGGTAACAGGGTTTACAATGAGCAGTTCTTC.

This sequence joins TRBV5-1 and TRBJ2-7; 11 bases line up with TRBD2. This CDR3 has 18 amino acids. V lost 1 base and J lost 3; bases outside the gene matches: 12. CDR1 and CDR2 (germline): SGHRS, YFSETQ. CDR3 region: CASSLFPGLADHLYEQYF. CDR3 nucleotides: TGCGCCAGCAGCTTGTTTCCGGGACTAGCGGACCATCTCTACGAGCAGTACTTC.

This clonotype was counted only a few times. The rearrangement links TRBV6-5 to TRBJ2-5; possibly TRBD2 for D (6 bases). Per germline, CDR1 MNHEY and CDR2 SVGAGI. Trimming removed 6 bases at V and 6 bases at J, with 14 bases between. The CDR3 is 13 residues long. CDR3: CASRYRGSKTQYF. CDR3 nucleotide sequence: TGTGCCAGCAGGTACCGGGGGTCCAAGACCCAGTACTTC.

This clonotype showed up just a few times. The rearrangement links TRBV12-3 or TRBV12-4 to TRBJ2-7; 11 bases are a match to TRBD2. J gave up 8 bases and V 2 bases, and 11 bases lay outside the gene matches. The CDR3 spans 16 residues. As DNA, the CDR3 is TGTGCCAGCAGTTTACCGATAGCGGGAGGGCCGGTAAAGCAGTACTTC. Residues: CASSLPIAGGPVKQYF.

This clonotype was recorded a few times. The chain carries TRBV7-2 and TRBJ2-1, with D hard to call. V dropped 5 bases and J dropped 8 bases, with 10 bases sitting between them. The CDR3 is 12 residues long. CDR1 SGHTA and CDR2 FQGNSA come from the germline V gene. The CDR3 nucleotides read TGTGCCAGCAGCCCCACCTTGGATGAGCAGTTCTTC. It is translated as CASSPTLDEQFF. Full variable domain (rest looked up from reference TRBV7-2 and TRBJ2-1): GAGVSQSPSNKVTEKGKDVELRCDPISGHTALYWYRQSLGQGLEFLIYFQGNSAPDKSGLPSDRFSAERTGGSVSTLTIQRTQQEDSAVYLCASSPTLDEQFFGPGTRLTVL.

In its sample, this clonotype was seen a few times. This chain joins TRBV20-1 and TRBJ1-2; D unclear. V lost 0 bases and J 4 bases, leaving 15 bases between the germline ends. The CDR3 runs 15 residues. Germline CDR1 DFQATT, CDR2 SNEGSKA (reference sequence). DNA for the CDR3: TGCAGTGCTAGAGATGAGGATTGGCTCCTCTATGGCTACACCTTC. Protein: CSARDEDWLLYGYTF.

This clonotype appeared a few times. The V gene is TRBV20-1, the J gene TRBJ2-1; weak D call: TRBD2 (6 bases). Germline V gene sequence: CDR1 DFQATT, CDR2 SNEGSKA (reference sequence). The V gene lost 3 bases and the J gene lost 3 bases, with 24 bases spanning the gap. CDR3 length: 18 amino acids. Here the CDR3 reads CSASAGGGSLRIYNEQFF. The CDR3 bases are TGCAGTGCTAGCGCAGGTGGGGGGTCTTTGCGAATCTACAATGAGCAGTTCTTC.

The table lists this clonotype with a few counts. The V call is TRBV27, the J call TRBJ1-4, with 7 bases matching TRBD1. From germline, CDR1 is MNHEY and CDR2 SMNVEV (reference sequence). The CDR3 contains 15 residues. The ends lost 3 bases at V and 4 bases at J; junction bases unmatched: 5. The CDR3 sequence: CASSFRQGNNEKLFF. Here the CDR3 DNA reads TGTGCCAGCAGTTTCCGACAGGGTAATAATGAAAAACTGTTTTTT.